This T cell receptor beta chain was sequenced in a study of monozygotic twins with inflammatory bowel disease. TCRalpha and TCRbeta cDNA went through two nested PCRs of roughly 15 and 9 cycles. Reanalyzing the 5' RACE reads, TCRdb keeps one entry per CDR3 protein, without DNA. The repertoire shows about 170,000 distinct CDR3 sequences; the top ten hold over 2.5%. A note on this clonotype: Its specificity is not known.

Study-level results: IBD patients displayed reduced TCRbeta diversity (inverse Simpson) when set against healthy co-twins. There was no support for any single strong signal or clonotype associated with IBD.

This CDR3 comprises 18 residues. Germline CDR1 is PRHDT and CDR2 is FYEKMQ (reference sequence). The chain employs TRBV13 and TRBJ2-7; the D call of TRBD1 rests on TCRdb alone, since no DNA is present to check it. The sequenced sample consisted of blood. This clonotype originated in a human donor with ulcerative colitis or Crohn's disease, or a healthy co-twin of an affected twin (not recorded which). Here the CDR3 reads CASSQNSGSGRSSYEQYF.